The 9 T cell receptor beta chains listed next were all sequenced from one sample in a study of OX40 agonist ivuxolimab in advanced cancers. The assay was immunoSEQ multiplex PCR, and TCRdb's table has in-frame clones only and misses some. The table shows approximately 13,000 clones, with roughly two thirds occurring only once. The starting material was CD4+ or CD8+ T cells sorted from blood, obtained in a trial of the OX40 agonist ivuxolimab. Receptors were obtained from an adult with an advanced solid tumor such as melanoma, head and neck, liver or kidney cancer.

The rearrangement joins TRBV28 to TRBJ1-2, with D uncertain. CDR3 size: 14 residues. The V end was cut by 2 bases, the J end by 4 bases, with 11 bases between. Germline-derived CDR1 and CDR2 are MDHEN and SYDVKM. As DNA, the CDR3 is TGTGCCAGCAGTTTAGGTGTATTGTTCTATGGCTACACCTTC. Translating it yields CASSLGVLFYGYTF.

This clone was detected a few times. The chain combines TRBV7-9 with TRBJ2-5; D unresolved. Per germline, CDR1 SEHNR and CDR2 FQNEAQ (reference sequence). There are 14 residues in the CDR3. V shed 5 bases and J shed 7 bases, with 17 bases lying between them. CDR3 sequence reads: CASSPTDQPRTQYF. In DNA, the CDR3 is TGTGCCAGCAGCCCGACGGACCAACCCAGGACCCAGTACTTC.

The chain has TRBV29-1 and TRBJ1-2; maybe TRBD1 (6 bases). CDR1 and CDR2 from the germline V gene are SQVTM and ANQGSEA. The CDR3 totals 14 residues. V lost 4 bases to trimming and J lost 6 bases, with 18 bases between them. This CDR3 reads CSVVQGRGLDGYTF. The CDR3 coding sequence is TGCAGCGTTGTACAGGGAAGGGGCTTGGATGGCTACACCTTC.

The genes are TRBV19 and TRBJ2-1, with D perhaps matching TRBD2 (5 bases). The germline V gene has CDR1 LNHDA and CDR2 SQIVND (reference sequence). The CDR3 is 14 amino acids. Between the trimmed V and J ends, which lost 10 bases and 4 bases, there was a span of 17 bases. The CDR3: CATEPGSGYNEQFF. The CDR3 DNA follows: TGTGCCACCGAACCGGGATCGGGATACAATGAGCAGTTCTTC.

This clone was recorded a few times. This chain links TRBV2 with TRBJ2-4; 7 bases map to TRBD1. There are 14 residues in the CDR3. The germline V gene encodes CDR1 SNHLY and CDR2 FYNNEI. J lost 3 bases, V lost 5 bases, and 4 bases had no gene match. In DNA, the CDR3 is TGTGCCAGCAGTCGGCAGGGGGACAAAAACATTCAGTACTTC. It encodes CASSRQGDKNIQYF.

V and J are TRBV30 and TRBJ2-2, with 11 positions matching TRBD2. The CDR3 consists of 15 residues. Trimming cost V 3 bases and J 6 bases; bases outside gene matches: 6. The germline gives CDR1 GTSNPN, CDR2 SVGIG (reference sequence). The CDR3 region has the DNA TGTGCCTGGAGACGACTAGCGGGATCGGCCGGGGAGCTGTTTTTT. Translation gives CAWRRLAGSAGELFF.

This clone was recorded once. The chain has TRBV4-1 and TRBJ2-3, with 12 positions matching TRBD2. The V segment lost 0 bases and the J segment 3 bases; nucleotides outside the gene matches: 4. The CDR3 spans 17 residues. Germline values: CDR1 MGHRA, CDR2 YSYEKL. CDR3 sequence: CASSQDLTSGRTDTQYF. The DNA of the CDR3 is TGCGCCAGCAGCCAAGATCTTACTAGCGGGAGGACAGATACGCAGTATTTT.

This clone was detected only a few times. The chain is built from TRBV11-2 and TRBJ2-7; D possibly corresponds to TRBD2 (5 bases). The V end lost 1 base, the J end lost 4 bases, and 8 bases lay between the germline ends. Germline CDR1 SGHAT, CDR2 FQNNGV. This CDR3 contains 13 residues. CDR3: CASSLGTLYEQYF. CDR3 nucleotide sequence: TGTGCCAGCAGCTTAGGGACTCTATACGAGCAGTACTTC.

V is TRBV4-1 and J is TRBJ2-5, with 7 bases fitting TRBD2. The end of the DNA fits TRBJ2-7 better, so the J call may be wrong. Germline V gene sequence: CDR1 MGHRA, CDR2 YSYEKL. The CDR3 runs 15 residues. The CDR3 coding sequence is TGCGCCAGCAGCCTGGGGCAGGGAGGGTACTACGAGCAGTACTTC. It yields the protein CASSLGQGGYYEQYF.